This T cell receptor (beta chain) was profiled in a study of control samples from healthy donors and cancer patients (TCRdb year 2020). Receptor libraries were prepared by the immunoSEQ multiplex PCR assay. Here the immuneACCESS table is served through TCRdb, limited to in-frame sequences with V and J called. Missing clones are a known gap in these copies; in checked studies unresolved V genes cover under half, and the rest lacks a known reason. The sample profile shows 30,000 to 35,000 clones; more than 85% of them were found once. The top ten constitute about 1.6% of the sample. Details on this clone: This clone's antigen is unknown. No much larger clone is present one base from it, and per-base qualities are unavailable.

Measured from the cysteine to the phenylalanine, the CDR3 is 17 residues long. Only the CDR3 portion is preserved as DNA: 51 bases, with reading frame beginning at the first base. Trimming removed 0 bases from V and 5 bases from J, leaving 17 bases between the germline ends. CDR1 and CDR2 are drawn from the germline V gene: MNHNS, SASEGT. The V and J genes are TRBV6-1 and TRBJ1-5, with a weak D call of TRBD1 (6 bases match). The sequenced sample consisted of PBMCs. The TCR comes from a woman in her forties with lung cancer. The DNA is TGTGCCAGCAGTGAAGCTGGGGGAGGGGGGACCCATCAGCCCCAGCATTTT. Translated, this gives CASSEAGGGGTHQPQHF.